This T cell receptor (beta chain) was sequenced in a study of blood T cell repertoires in COVID-19. Overall study: The samples span acute and convalescent COVID-19 from the United States, Italy and Spain. Sample material is recorded as cDNA or gDNA derived from T cells, B-cell-depleted T cells, or PBMCs.

This table comes from immunoSEQ multiplex PCR, and its TCRdb copy is limited to in-frame clones, with some not included. The sample consists of around 420,000 clones, 70% to 90% of them appearing once. The sequenced material came from PBMCs or T cells enriched from blood (not recorded which). The sequence came from a woman in her 40s with acute COVID-19.

CDR3 nucleotide sequence: TGTGCCAGCAGTTACTTATATCATACGGGTCGGGGGGAGACCCAGTACTTC. Translation gives CASSYLYHTGRGETQYF. The J gene is TRBJ2-5, the V gene TRBV6-2 or TRBV6-3, with D possibly being TRBD2 (6 bases). The CDR3 length is 17 residues. V lost 1 base and J 5 bases, leaving 20 bases between the germline ends. Per the germline V gene, CDR1 is MNHEY and CDR2 is SVGEGT.